The 13 T cell receptor beta chains below all came from one sample that was sequenced in a study of graft-versus-host responses after intestinal transplantation (dated by TCRdb to the early 2020s). The label giving this sample's time point can be read as: cells obtained before transplantation from donor or recipient. Library method: the immunoSEQ multiplex PCR assay. TCRdb stores this immuneACCESS table with in-frame sequences only. Part of the clones is absent; in the studies checked, under half of the shortfall reflects unresolved V genes, and no reason is known for the rest. Across this sample there are 90,000 to 150,000 clones, with just under 95% seen only once. The biggest ten clones account for roughly 0.11% of the sample. Antigens of these TCRs are unknown. The sample consisted of unstimulated CD4+ T cells sorted from spleen or lymph node cells, taken before intestinal transplant. The receptor set was obtained from a human donor who received an intestinal transplant.

This clone was observed a handful of times. The chain combines TRBV6-5 with TRBJ2-6; D is undetermined. The germline V and J ends were trimmed by 6 bases and 0 bases, with 6 bases remaining between them. The CDR3 contains 14 residues. CDR1 and CDR2 (germline): MNHEY, SVGAGI. The CDR3 DNA follows: TGTGCCAGCAGAGGTAGCTCTGGGGCCAACGTCCTGACTTTC. Its translation: CASRGSSGANVLTF.

The V and J genes are TRBV21-1 and TRBJ1-1. TRBV21-1 is an annotated pseudogene. The CDR3 covers 11 residues. The CDR3 DNA sequence: TGTGCCAGCAGCAAAGCTAGGGAAGCTTTCTTT. The encoded protein is CASSKAREAFF.

This chain uses TRBV27 with TRBJ1-1; D is perhaps TRBD1 (5 bases). CDR1 is MNHEY, CDR2 SMNVEV, per germline (reference sequence). Trimming cost V 2 bases and J 7 bases, with 20 bases left between them. The CDR3 has 16 amino acids. Here the CDR3 DNA reads TGTGCCAGCAGTTTACAGAGTAGGTCAGGGTTCTTTGAAGCTTTCTTT. Protein sequence: CASSLQSRSGFFEAFF.

The chain carries TRBV28 and TRBJ1-4; 9 nucleotides agree with TRBD1. Trimming at V came to 6 bases and at J to 8 bases, leaving 10 bases not matched to a gene. CDR1 and CDR2 (germline): MDHEN, SYDVKM. The CDR3 is made up of 15 amino acids. Here the CDR3 reads CASRAGTGYREKLFF. The DNA for the CDR3 is TGTGCCAGCAGGGCCGGGACAGGGTACCGGGAAAAACTGTTTTTT.

This chain uses TRBV6-5 with TRBJ1-2; possibly TRBD1 for D (5 bases). Germline CDR1 MNHEY, CDR2 SVGAGI. Between the trimmed V and J ends, which lost 2 bases and 6 bases, there was a span of 13 bases. The CDR3 length is 14 residues. The CDR3 coding sequence is TGTGCCAGCAGTTACACCCTCTGGGGGAATGGCTACACCTTC. Translation: CASSYTLWGNGYTF.

This clone was counted a few times. The CDR3 spells CASGPSGGNTGELFF. For the CDR3, the DNA is TGCGCCAGCGGTCCCAGCGGAGGGAACACCGGGGAGCTGTTTTTT. This chain joins TRBV5-1 and TRBJ2-2; a weak D match, TRBD2 (5 bases). The CDR3 is 15 residues long. With 7 bases removed from V and 1 base from J, the gap between germline ends came to 14 bases. From germline, CDR1 is SGHRS and CDR2 YFSETQ.

The chain carries TRBV7-9 and TRBJ2-5, with D perhaps TRBD2 (6 bases). The CDR3 length is 13 residues. V lost 3 bases, J lost 7 bases, and 12 bases lay in between. Germline lookup yields CDR1 SEHNR and CDR2 FQNEAQ (reference sequence). The CDR3 is CASSLEGPGTQYF. CDR3 nucleotides: TGTGCCAGCAGCTTGGAGGGACCAGGGACCCAGTACTTC.

The chain joins TRBV27 to TRBJ2-6; D gene uncertain. Germline V gives CDR1 MNHEY, CDR2 SMNVEV (reference sequence). Deletions cut 0 bases from V and 2 bases from J, with 5 bases between. There are 15 residues in the CDR3. The CDR3 is CASSLSWAGANVLTF. CDR3 sequence (DNA): TGTGCCAGCAGTTTATCGTGGGCTGGGGCCAACGTCCTGACTTTC.

The J gene is TRBJ2-7, the V gene TRBV4-2; D remains unclear. The CDR3 is 18 amino acids. CDR1 is LGHNA and CDR2 is YNFKEQ in the germline V gene. The ends were cut back, 1 base at V and 1 base at J, with 20 bases in the middle. This CDR3 reads CASSQGPAFRTVSYEQYF. CDR3 nucleotides: TGTGCCAGCAGCCAAGGGCCCGCTTTCCGGACGGTTTCCTACGAGCAGTACTTC.

This rearrangement joins TRBV5-1 to TRBJ1-1; TRBD1 matches at 7 bases. Losses at the gene ends were 5 bases for V and 3 bases for J; bases not matched to a gene: 4. CDR3 length: 13 amino acids. CDR1 and CDR2 (germline): SGHRS, YFSETQ. The CDR3 spells CASRDTGDTEAFF. CDR3 bases: TGCGCCAGCAGGGATACAGGGGACACTGAAGCTTTCTTT.

The chain joins TRBV30 to TRBJ1-5, with no clear D. V was trimmed by 2 bases and J by 0 bases, leaving 17 bases between them. The CDR3 runs 17 residues. Germline CDR1 and CDR2: GTSNPN and SVGIG (reference sequence). The CDR3 is CAWSPHLGRISNQPQHF. Here the CDR3 DNA reads TGTGCCTGGAGTCCCCACCTCGGGCGGATTAGCAATCAGCCCCAGCATTTT.

This sequence joins TRBV6-5 and TRBJ2-7; 7 positions agree with TRBD2. The CDR3 has 15 amino acids. V was clipped by 5 bases and J by 0 bases; unmatched bases: 7. Germline-derived CDR1 and CDR2 are MNHEY and SVGAGI. The CDR3 sequence is CASSLLALSSYEQYF. The DNA of the CDR3 is TGTGCCAGCAGTCTACTAGCGTTGAGCTCCTACGAGCAGTACTTC.

The chain combines TRBV9 with TRBJ1-6, with a possible D match to TRBD1 (5 bases). This CDR3 has 13 residues. Trimming shortened V by 2 bases and J by 17 bases, and 17 bases separated the two germline ends. CDR1 and CDR2 (germline): SGDLS, YYNGEE. The CDR3 is CASSVHPGTDIHF. CDR3 nucleotides: TGTGCCAGCAGCGTCCACCCCGGGACCGACATCCACTTT.